This passage covers 2 T cell receptor beta chains from one sample sequenced in a study of shared clonotypes between healthy human individuals (dated by TCRdb to 2020 to 2022). Library preparation was by the immunoSEQ multiplex PCR assay. TCRdb retrieved this table from immuneACCESS and kept in-frame rearrangements only. Not all clones are present; in checked studies, unresolved V genes account for under half, and no reason is known for the remainder. The sample table holds around 2.1 million clones, of which roughly 91% were seen once. In total, the top ten clones hold 1.5% to 2% of the sample. For the CD8 naive samples, CD45RO-negative cells were positively selected for CCR7, yielding a CD45RA+CCR7+ population from which TemRA cells were excluded. Specimen: naive CD8+ T cells from PBMCs. The intended sense of this specimen's cell subset or site label: CD45RA+CCR7+. The receptors stem from a young man in good health. Some clones in this sample may be carry-over from other donors' samples.

Concerning this clone itself: The sample has other DNA sequences that encode this CDR3 too. This chain uses TRBV9 with TRBJ2-2; tentatively, D is TRBD2 (5 bases). There are 13 residues in the CDR3. Germline V gives CDR1 SGDLS, CDR2 YYNGEE. With 0 bases removed from V and 6 bases from J, the gap between germline ends came to 6 bases. The CDR3 loop is CASSVGGPGELFF. The CDR3 nucleotides are TGTGCCAGCAGCGTAGGCGGGCCCGGGGAGCTGTTTTTT.

The chain joins TRBV6-1 to TRBJ1-1; D is undetermined. The CDR3 contains 12 residues. The germline gives CDR1 MNHNS, CDR2 SASEGT. Trimming removed 5 bases at V and 6 bases at J, with 10 bases between. The CDR3 region is CASSRGRAEAFF. The DNA for the CDR3 is TGTGCCAGCAGTCGGGGTAGGGCTGAAGCTTTCTTT.